This TCR beta chain is from a study of PD-1 blockade in classical Hodgkin lymphoma. Findings of the study overall: Underlying causes for the observed repertoire differences were not defined, possibly disease activity or prior therapy. Patients who responded completely had about the same baseline diversity as newly diagnosed patients.

The time point: cycle 4 day 1 (C4D1), after 6 weeks of nivolumab. Every patient relapsed after autologous stem cell transplantation, and brentuximab vedotin exposure varied. Complete response, partial response or progressive disease were the best responses. On this clone itself: The antigen remains undetermined.

J lost 6 bases, V lost 2 bases, and 5 bases had no gene match. CDR1 is SGHTA and CDR2 is FQGNSA in the germline V gene. The CDR3 sequence is 14 residues long. Method: immunoSEQ multiplex PCR; TCRdb's copy keeps in-frame clones and lacks some. The sample shows some 93,000 clones, 83% of them seen only once. The specimen comprised peripheral blood mononuclear cells (PBMCs), sampled before the fourth cycle of nivolumab. The gene calls are TRBV7-2 and TRBJ2-7; 9 bases map to TRBD2. The sequence derives from a human donor with classical Hodgkin lymphoma. This chain's CDR3 is CASSLFPSGIEQYF. The DNA for the CDR3 is TGTGCCAGCAGCTTATTTCCTAGCGGGATCGAGCAGTACTTC. The whole variable domain, remainder taken from reference TRBV7-2 and TRBJ2-7, is GAGVSQSPSNKVTEKGKDVELRCDPISGHTALYWYRQSLGQGLEFLIYFQGNSAPDKSGLPSDRFSAERTGGSVSTLTIQRTQQEDSAVYLCASSLFPSGIEQYFGPGTRLTVT.